These 27 T cell receptor beta chains were all obtained from the same sample, sequenced in a study of T cell clonality in common variable immunodeficiency. Only in-frame clones appear in the TCRdb table, and some are missing; sequencing was by immunoSEQ multiplex PCR. The data show some 33,000 clones, with none appearing a single time. The source material was peripheral blood mononuclear cells. The receptor source for this set is a person between 18 and 75 years old in good health.

This clone was detected ten times or more. CDR3 sequence: CASSYGVGGYTF. The part of the CDR3 DNA that was read is TGTGCCAGCAGCTACGGGGTAGGGGGC. The gene calls are TRBV7-9 and TRBJ1-2; D ambiguous. The read terminates 3 residues ahead of where the CDR3 ends, so the germline J gene completes it. The CDR3 length is 12 residues. Germline CDR1 and CDR2: SEHNR and FQNEAQ (reference sequence).

There are many counts of this clone. CDR3 bases read: TGCGCCAGCAGTGAGCCGGGGTTCGGCAATCAGCCC. It is translated as CASSEPGFGNQP. The whole CDR3 is CASSEPGFGNQPQHF. The V and J genes are TRBV10-1 and TRBJ1-5; D is uncertain. The read falls 3 residues short of the CDR3 end, and the missing part is taken from the germline J gene. The germline CDR1 and CDR2 sequences are WNHNN and SYGVQD (reference sequence). V lost 2 bases to trimming and J lost 2 bases, with 10 bases between them. CDR3 length equals 15 residues.

This clone was seen at least ten times. The observed sequence ends 3 residues before the CDR3 terminus, with the missing tail filled in from the germline J gene. This chain links TRBV5-6 with TRBJ2-3; D remains ambiguous. The V end was cut by 5 bases, the J end by 2 bases, with 15 bases between. This CDR3 region has 15 residues. The germline gives CDR1 SGHDT, CDR2 YYEEEE. The CDR3 DNA, read in part, is TGTGCCAGCAGTTTTGGTAGCCCACACACAGATACG. Translation gives CASSFGSPHTDT. The entire CDR3 protein is CASSFGSPHTDTQYF.

This clone was detected many times. Coverage ceases 3 residues before the CDR3 finishes, and the germline J gene fills in the end. The rearrangement joins TRBV6-4 to TRBJ2-1, with D perhaps given as TRBD1 or TRBD2 (5 bases each). Trimming cost V 0 bases and J 0 bases, with 9 bases left between them. The CDR3 sequence is 16 residues long. Germline V gives CDR1 MRHNA, CDR2 SNTAGT. The CDR3: CASSDSKGSSYNEQFF. The sequenced part of the CDR3 DNA is TGTGCCAGCAGTGACTCGAAGGGGAGCTCCTACAATGAG.

This clone was observed a few times. The read terminates 3 residues ahead of where the CDR3 ends, so the germline J gene completes it. V gene TRBV20-1 combines with J gene TRBJ2-7; 11 positions agree with TRBD2. The trim removed 6 bases at V and 2 bases at J, leaving 3 bases unmatched. Germline lookup yields CDR1 DFQATT and CDR2 SNEGSKA (reference sequence). The CDR3 totals 13 residues. CDR3 DNA (partial): TGCAGTGCAAAGACTAGCGGGACCTACGAG. Translating it yields CSAKTSGTYE. The entire CDR3 reads CSAKTSGTYEQYF.

Ten or more counts support this clone. The CDR3 end is not reached by the read, which stops 3 residues before it; the germline J gene fills it in. V and J are TRBV30 and TRBJ2-3; TRBD2 agrees at 7 bases. The CDR3 consists of 17 residues. The V segment lost 0 bases and the J segment 5 bases; nucleotides outside the gene matches: 14. CDR1 and CDR2 from the germline V gene are GTSNPN and SVGIG (reference sequence). The CDR3 spells CAWSVRRGLAAVDTQYF. CDR3 DNA, as far as it was read: TGTGCCTGGAGTGTAAGGCGCGGCCTAGCGGCGGTAGATACG.

This clone was counted at least ten times. The read is 3 residues too short to cover the CDR3 end, so that end is filled in from the germline J gene. The chain couples TRBV20-1 to TRBJ2-7, with 13 nucleotides matching TRBD2. The CDR3 contains 14 residues. CDR1 and CDR2 from the germline V gene are DFQATT and SNEGSKA (reference sequence). The junction had 4 bases not matched to a gene; V was cut back by 6 bases and J by 2 bases. Here the CDR3 reads CSAGGLAGTYEQYF. The sequenced part of the CDR3 DNA is TGCAGTGCGGGGGGACTAGCGGGAACCTACGAG.

This clone has at least ten counts. The read terminates 3 residues ahead of where the CDR3 ends, so the germline J gene completes it. The rearrangement uses TRBV20-1 and TRBJ1-2; no definite D call. CDR3 length equals 18 residues. Germline CDR1 and CDR2: DFQATT and SNEGSKA (reference sequence). CDR3 sequence: CSANWPIGLAGERYDYTF. The part of the CDR3 DNA that was read is TGCAGTGCTAACTGGCCCATAGGACTAGCGGGAGAAAGGTACGAC.

This clone was recorded at least ten times. The CDR3 end is not reached by the read, which stops 3 residues before it; the germline J gene fills it in. This sequence joins TRBV6-4 and TRBJ1-5; TRBD1 aligns across 10 bases. V lost 6 bases and J lost 2; bases outside the gene matches: 4. Germline V gene lookup returns CDR1 MRHNA and CDR2 SNTAGT. This CDR3 spans 15 amino acids. CDR3 DNA (partial): TGTGCCAGCAGCCCCGGGACAGGGGGCAATCAGCCC. The encoded protein is CASSPGTGGNQP. The full-length CDR3 reads as CASSPGTGGNQPQHF.

This clone has a handful of counts. The read terminates 3 residues before the CDR3 end, so the remaining end is supplied by the germline J gene. J is TRBJ1-2 and V is TRBV6-2 or TRBV6-3; TRBD1 matches 8 bases. Germline V CDR1 and CDR2: MNHEY, SVGEGT. The CDR3 is 14 amino acids. The CDR3 sequence is CASSYLDREGDYTF. CDR3 DNA, as far as it was read: TGTGCCAGCAGTTATTTGGACAGGGAAGGCGAC.

This clone has ten or more counts. The read ends 3 residues early relative to the CDR3; the germline J gene fills the gap. The chain links TRBV18 to TRBJ1-2; 7 nucleotides match TRBD1. The CDR3 consists of 13 residues. The germline V gene encodes CDR1 KGHSH and CDR2 LQKENI. Trimming at V came to 5 bases and at J to 2 bases, leaving 2 bases not matched to a gene. The CDR3: CASSETGNYGYTF. The sequenced part of the CDR3 DNA is TGTGCCAGCTCAGAGACAGGGAACTATGGC.

In its sample, this clone was seen many times. The CDR3 is cut off 3 residues early in the read; its end comes from the germline J gene. The V and J genes are TRBV19 and TRBJ2-7, with D possibly TRBD1 on 6 matching bases. V was cut by 10 bases and J by 2 bases, with 18 bases left in between. Germline lookup yields CDR1 LNHDA and CDR2 SQIVND (reference sequence). This CDR3 spans 14 amino acids. The CDR3 DNA, read in part, is TGTGCCACACGTCCGGACAGCTCCACCTACGAG. Translation: CATRPDSSTYE. The CDR3 in its entirety is CATRPDSSTYEQYF.

In its sample, this clone was seen many times. The read terminates 3 residues before the CDR3 end, so the remaining end is supplied by the germline J gene. The chain couples TRBV5-1 to TRBJ1-6; tentative D call: TRBD1 (5 bases). The CDR3 spans 15 residues. The V and J ends lost 3 bases and 4 bases respectively, with 11 bases between them. In germline, CDR1 is SGHRS, CDR2 YFSETQ. This CDR3 reads CASSSTENYNSPLHF. Incomplete CDR3 DNA: TGCGCCAGCAGCTCGACAGAAAATTATAATTCACCC.

This clone was counted ten times or more. The sequence runs out 3 residues before the end of the CDR3; the remainder is reconstructed from the germline J gene. The chain links TRBV5-1 to TRBJ1-1; tentative D call: TRBD1 (5 bases). The germline V and J ends were trimmed by 0 bases and 4 bases, with 7 bases remaining between them. The CDR3 contains 13 residues. Germline CDR1 and CDR2: SGHRS and YFSETQ. The part of the CDR3 DNA that was read is TGCGCCAGCAGCTTGGGACAGAGCACTGAA. It is translated as CASSLGQSTE. The full CDR3 reads CASSLGQSTEAFF.

This clone was counted at least ten times. The missing CDR3 end, 3 residues past where the read stops, is filled in from the germline J gene. The chain recombines TRBV20-1 with TRBJ2-1; TRBD2 agrees at 7 bases. The CDR3 has 14 amino acids. Germline trimming cut 6 bases from V and 8 bases from J; bases unmatched to any gene: 13. Germline V gene data show CDR1 as DFQATT and CDR2 as SNEGSKA (reference sequence). The CDR3 loop reads CSAQDGGNDDEQFF. CDR3 DNA (partial): TGCAGTGCGCAAGACGGGGGGAATGACGATGAG.

On this clone itself: The CDR3 extends 3 residues past the end of the read, so its final part is completed from the germline J gene. The chain is built from TRBV7-9 and TRBJ1-2; a weak D match, TRBD1 (5 bases). The CDR3 is 13 amino acids. Germline V gene data show CDR1 as SEHNR and CDR2 as FQNEAQ (reference sequence). The covered CDR3 bases are TGTGCCAGCAGCTTAGGACAGTGGAACGAC. The encoded protein is CASSLGQWND. The CDR3 reads in full as CASSLGQWNDYTF.

This clone has at least ten counts. Read coverage stops 3 residues before the CDR3 terminus; the germline J gene supplies the remainder. V gene TRBV13 combines with J gene TRBJ2-4; TRBD1 might be the D (5 bases). The germline V and J ends were trimmed by 5 bases and 0 bases, with 14 bases remaining between them. Germline V gene data show CDR1 as PRHDT and CDR2 as FYEKMQ (reference sequence). This CDR3 has 16 amino acids. The CDR3 spells CASSETGSLAKNIQYF. The CDR3 bases that were read are TGTGCCAGCAGCGAAACAGGCTCCCTAGCCAAAAACATT. Combining the CDR3 with reference TRBV13 and TRBJ2-4 gives the whole variable domain AAGVIQSPRHLIKEKRETATLKCYPIPRHDTVYWYQQGPGQDPQFLISFYEKMQSDKGSIPDRFSAQQFSDYHSELNMSSLELGDSALYFCASSETGSLAKNIQYFGAGTRLSVL.

This clone showed up many times. The DNA ends 3 residues before the CDR3 does, and the rest of the CDR3 is filled in from the germline J gene. The rearrangement joins TRBV7-6 to TRBJ1-1, with 7 bases fitting TRBD1. Trimming cost V 5 bases and J 4 bases; bases outside gene matches: 16. From germline, CDR1 is SGHVS and CDR2 FNYEAQ. The CDR3 covers 17 residues. The DNA read from the CDR3 is TGTGCCAGCAGCCCTACGGCAGGGGGGCACCGGAGCACTGAA. Its protein product is CASSPTAGGHRSTE. The whole CDR3 protein is CASSPTAGGHRSTEAFF.

This clone was observed at least ten times. The read ends 3 residues early relative to the CDR3; the germline J gene fills the gap. The rearrangement uses TRBV24-1 and TRBJ2-7; no definite D call. The germline gives CDR1 KGHDR, CDR2 SFDVKD. The CDR3 length is 16 residues. Trimming took off 7 bases at V and 1 base at J, with 19 bases between the two ends. This CDR3 is CATRTRCCARSYEQYF. The CDR3 DNA, read in part, is TGTGCCACCAGGACCCGTTGCTGTGCTAGATCCTACGAG.

In its sample, this clone was seen many times. With the read ending 3 residues before the CDR3 end, the germline J gene is used to fill in that end. The V call is TRBV20-1, the J call TRBJ1-4; D is possibly TRBD1 (6 bases). Germline V lookup: CDR1 DFQATT, CDR2 SNEGSKA (reference sequence). Trimming removed 4 bases at V and 1 base at J, with 16 bases between. This CDR3 has 16 residues. The CDR3: CSANPSSRGTNEKLFF. CDR3 DNA (partial): TGCAGTGCTAATCCCTCCTCCAGGGGAACTAATGAAAAA.

This clone was recorded at least ten times. The sequenced fragment ends 3 residues before the CDR3 boundary, so the rest is inferred from the germline J gene. The gene calls are TRBV20-1 and TRBJ2-7; 7 bases map to TRBD2. This CDR3 contains 14 residues. Germline V gives CDR1 DFQATT, CDR2 SNEGSKA (reference sequence). V dropped 1 base and J dropped 3; count of bases not matched to a gene: 6. The CDR3 spells CSARGEGSGYEQYF. Partial CDR3 DNA: TGCAGTGCTAGAGGGGAGGGGTCGGGCTACGAG.

This clone came up many times. The germline gene is not matched at one end of the junction; a read error may be the cause. The read ends 3 residues early relative to the CDR3; the germline J gene fills the gap. The V call is TRBV4-2, the J call TRBJ2-3, with 9 bases matching TRBD2. This CDR3 comprises 15 residues. The germline V gene has CDR1 LGHNA and CDR2 YNFKEQ. The covered CDR3 bases are TGCGCCAGCAGCCAAGATCGCGGGGGGGCAGATACG. Its translation is CASSQDRGGADT. The whole CDR3 reads CASSQDRGGADTQYF.

This clone was counted ten times or more. Read data end 3 residues before the CDR3 end; the end is taken from the germline J gene. The V gene is TRBV19, the J gene TRBJ1-6; 10 positions match TRBD1. The CDR3 is 16 amino acids. Germline V gives CDR1 LNHDA, CDR2 SQIVND (reference sequence). The trim removed 7 bases at V and 3 bases at J, leaving 6 bases unmatched. CDR3 sequence: CASNLRDRGYNSPLHF. The covered CDR3 bases are TGTGCCAGTAATCTCCGGGACAGGGGCTATAATTCACCC.

This clone occurred many times. Read sequence stops 3 residues before the CDR3 end, and the germline J gene provides the missing end. The V gene is TRBV7-9, the J gene TRBJ2-5; D is uncertain. Trimming left V 0 bases short and J 5 bases short, with 13 bases between. The CDR3 runs to 15 residues. CDR1 and CDR2 (germline): SEHNR, FQNEAQ (reference sequence). CDR3 DNA, as far as it was read: TGTGCCAGCAGCTTAGCGGCAGGCGCGTTGGAGACC. Translation gives CASSLAAGALET. The full CDR3 protein reads CASSLAAGALETQYF.

This clone occurred many times. One junction end disagrees with the germline gene, perhaps due to a read error. The CDR3 extends 3 residues past the end of the read, so its final part is completed from the germline J gene. The chain has TRBV4-2 and TRBJ1-2; D unresolved. This CDR3 spans 15 amino acids. CDR1 LGHNA and CDR2 YNFKEQ come from the germline V gene. Here the CDR3 reads CASSQGQIPNYGYTF. Incomplete CDR3 DNA: TGCGCCAGCAGCCAAGGTCAGATACCTAACTATGGC.

This clone showed up many times. The missing CDR3 end, 3 residues past where the read stops, is filled in from the germline J gene. The chain links TRBV5-1 to TRBJ2-1; possibly TRBD2 for D (6 bases). Germline loops: CDR1 SGHRS, CDR2 YFSETQ. CDR3 size: 14 residues. The germline V and J ends were trimmed by 2 bases and 2 bases, with 8 bases remaining between them. The CDR3 bases that were read are TGCGCCAGCAGCTTAGGAGGGGCCTACAATGAG. It encodes CASSLGGAYNE. The whole CDR3 sequence is CASSLGGAYNEQFF. Variable domain in full (rest from reference TRBV5-1 and TRBJ2-1): KAGVTQTPRYLIKTRGQQVTLSCSPISGHRSVSWYQQTPGQGLQFLFEYFSETQRNKGNFPGRFSGRQFSNSRSEMNVSTLELGDSALYLCASSLGGAYNEQFFGPGTRLTVL.

This clone is medium-sized. The CDR3 DNA, read in part, is TGTGCCAGCAGCTCCCCAACTAGCGGGAGTTACAATGAG. It codes for CASSSPTSGSYNE. The whole CDR3 is CASSSPTSGSYNEQFF. The rearrangement joins TRBV13 to TRBJ2-1; 11 bases agree with TRBD2. The CDR3 end lies 3 residues beyond the end of the read and is filled in from the germline J gene. Germline V gene lookup returns CDR1 PRHDT and CDR2 FYEKMQ (reference sequence). Trimming cost V 4 bases and J 4 bases; bases outside gene matches: 6. This CDR3 spans 16 amino acids. Drawing the rest from reference TRBV13 and TRBJ2-1, the complete variable domain is AAGVIQSPRHLIKEKRETATLKCYPIPRHDTVYWYQQGPGQDPQFLISFYEKMQSDKGSIPDRFSAQQFSDYHSELNMSSLELGDSALYFCASSSPTSGSYNEQFFGPGTRLTVL.